Each of the 8 T cell receptor beta chains below was sequenced from the same sample in a study of blood T cell repertoires in COVID-19. The assay was immunoSEQ multiplex PCR, and TCRdb's table has in-frame clones only and misses some. The data show 150,000 or so clones, about 80% seen once. Sequencing input: PBMCs or T cells enriched from blood (not recorded which). These receptors all come from a woman aged 50 to 60 who had recovered from COVID-19.

In this sample, this clone turned up once. This chain connects TRBV29-1 to TRBJ1-2; 7 bases are shared with TRBD1. The CDR3 extends over 14 amino acids. Losses at the gene ends were 2 bases for V and 4 bases for J; bases not matched to a gene: 7. The germline V gene has CDR1 SQVTM and CDR2 ANQGSEA. The CDR3: CSVEWTDRLYGYTF. The CDR3, as DNA: TGCAGCGTTGAATGGACGGACAGGCTCTATGGCTACACCTTC. Filled out from reference TRBV29-1 and TRBJ1-2, the complete variable domain reads SAVISQKPSRDICQRGTSLTIQCQVDSQVTMMFWYRQQPGQSLTLIATANQGSEATYESGFVIDKFPISRPNLTFSTLTVSNMSPEDSSIYLCSVEWTDRLYGYTFGSGTRLTVV.

This CDR3 is CASSLVHSGSGDEQFF. For the CDR3, the DNA is TGCGCCAGCAGCTTAGTTCACTCAGGATCCGGCGATGAGCAGTTCTTC. The chain carries TRBV5-1 and TRBJ2-1; D call uncertain. V shed 2 bases and J shed 8 bases, with 20 bases lying between them. The CDR3 is 16 residues long. The V gene's germline CDR1 is SGHRS and CDR2 YFSETQ.

The J gene is TRBJ2-6, the V gene TRBV28; TRBD1 is a possible D gene (5 bases). V lost 1 base to trimming and J lost 1 base, with 8 bases between them. This CDR3 comprises 16 residues. From germline, CDR1 is MDHEN and CDR2 SYDVKM. For the CDR3, the DNA is TGTGCCAGCAGTTTATTATCAGGGTCTGGGGCCAACGTCCTGACTTTC. This sequence encodes CASSLLSGSGANVLTF.

The chain combines TRBV5-4 with TRBJ1-2, with D perhaps TRBD1 (5 bases). Trimming left V 4 bases short and J 4 bases short, with 11 bases between. The CDR3 runs 13 residues. Germline V lookup: CDR1 SGHNT, CDR2 YYREEE (reference sequence). The CDR3 nucleotides read TGTGCCAGCAGCGGACCAGGGTTCTATGGCTACACCTTC. As protein: CASSGPGFYGYTF.

The CDR3 DNA reads TGTGCCAGCAGTTTGCCAGGTAGCTATGGCTACACCTTC. Encoded protein: CASSLPGSYGYTF. V is TRBV28 and J is TRBJ1-2; D not certain. This CDR3 has 13 amino acids. Germline-derived CDR1 and CDR2 are MDHEN and SYDVKM. Trimming pared 3 bases from V and 4 bases from J, leaving 9 bases between.

The chain employs TRBV9 and TRBJ1-1; TRBD1 aligns across 10 bases. V lost 4 bases to trimming and J lost 3 bases; unmatched junction nucleotides: 9. The CDR3 has 16 residues. Germline values: CDR1 SGDLS, CDR2 YYNGEE. The CDR3 DNA follows: TGTGCCAGCAGCTCAATGAGACAGGGGGCCTACACTGAAGCTTTCTTT. Amino acids: CASSSMRQGAYTEAFF. The full variable domain, completed using reference TRBV9 and TRBJ1-1, is DSGVTQTPKHLITATGQRVTLRCSPRSGDLSVYWYQQSLDQGLQFLIQYYNGEERAKGNILERFSAQQFPDLHSELNLSSLELGDSALYFCASSSMRQGAYTEAFFGQGTRLTVV.

This clone has only one observation. The chain links TRBV15 to TRBJ2-7; D is possibly TRBD1 (5 bases). Trimming removed 0 bases from V and 6 bases from J, with 6 bases in between. Germline-derived CDR1 and CDR2 are LNHNV and YYDKDF (reference sequence). The CDR3 runs to 12 residues. The CDR3 DNA reads as TGTGCCACCAGCAGAGATCAGGGCGAGCAGTACTTC. It translates to CATSRDQGEQYF.

The chain uses TRBV28 and TRBJ1-5; TRBD1 matches 9 bases. CDR1 and CDR2 from the germline V gene are MDHEN and SYDVKM. The V and J ends lost 3 bases and 0 bases, in that order; junction bases with no gene match: 9. This CDR3 is 18 amino acids long. In nucleotides, the CDR3 is TGTGCCAGCAGTTTCCGCGGGACAGGGCCTTATAGCAATCAGCCCCAGCATTTT. Amino acid sequence: CASSFRGTGPYSNQPQHF.